The TCR beta chain described here comes from a study of radiation and T cells in renal cell carcinoma. Sequencing was performed with immunoSEQ multiplex PCR; in TCRdb, only in-frame clones are kept and a portion is missing. The data show approximately 61,000 clones, around 78% seen once. Time point noted: blood 2 weeks post-SBRT. Treatment reported: 15 Gy SBRT to primary tumor, nephrectomy 4 weeks later. Remarks on this clone: Antigen unknown.

Germline values: CDR1 ENHRY, CDR2 SYGVKD. CDR3 length: 13 residues. Germline trimming cut 5 bases from V and 2 bases from J; bases unmatched to any gene: 3. Study-level results: From baseline, blood top tumor clonotypes peaked at 2 weeks post-radiation.

The chain employs TRBV10-3 and TRBJ2-7, with 7 nucleotides matching TRBD1. This TCR was sampled from a man aged 60-69 years with renal cell carcinoma. Sequencing was performed on blood, taken from a patient whose treatment included radiotherapy and nephrectomy. CDR3: CAISPGQTYEQYV. The DNA for the CDR3 is TGTGCCATCAGTCCGGGACAGACCTACGAGCAGTACGTC.